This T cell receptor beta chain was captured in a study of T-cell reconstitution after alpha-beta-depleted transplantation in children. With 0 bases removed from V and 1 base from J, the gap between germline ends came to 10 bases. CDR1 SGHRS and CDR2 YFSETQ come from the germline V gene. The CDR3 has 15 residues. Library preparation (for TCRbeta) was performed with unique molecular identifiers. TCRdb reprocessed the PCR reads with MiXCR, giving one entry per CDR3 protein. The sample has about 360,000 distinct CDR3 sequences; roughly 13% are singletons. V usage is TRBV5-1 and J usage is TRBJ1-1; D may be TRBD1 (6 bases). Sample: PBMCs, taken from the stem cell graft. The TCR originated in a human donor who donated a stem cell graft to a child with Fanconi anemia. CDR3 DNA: TGCGCCAGCAGCTTGGGTGTGGACAGGAACACTGAAGCTTTCTTT. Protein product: CASSLGVDRNTEAFF.